The sequence of this T cell receptor beta chain was determined in a study of cytomegalovirus exposure and HLA in healthy donors. Study conclusions and caveats: In vitro experiments confirmed that three CMV-associated chains were specific for CMV antigens. Another analysis was done later, and it associated 17,000 or so TCR beta sequences with HLA alleles at 0.05 false discovery rate. A link between a missense DCLRE1C variant and TCR beta V- and J-gene trimming emerged from a later analysis.

Though nominally healthy at sampling, donors likely had unrecorded immune exposures. PCR was performed using 60 Vbeta and 13 Jbeta primers. Sequencing was performed with immunoSEQ multiplex PCR; in TCRdb, only in-frame clones are kept and a portion is missing. The sample includes 200,000 or so clones, about 81% of them seen just once. Comments on this clone: Its antigen is currently unknown.

This CDR3 spans 14 amino acids. Trimming pared 4 bases from V and 0 bases from J, leaving 7 bases between. CDR1 is SEHNR, CDR2 FQNEAQ, per germline (reference sequence). This TCR was recovered from a woman between 18 and 29 years old in good health and CMV-seropositive. Material for sequencing was PBMCs. The chain joins TRBV7-9 to TRBJ2-1, with D maybe TRBD1 (6 bases). The CDR3 DNA follows: TGTGCCAGCAGCTCAGGGGCCTCCTACAATGAGCAGTTCTTC. Translated: CASSSGASYNEQFF. Full variable domain (missing parts from reference TRBV7-9 and TRBJ2-1): DTGVSQNPRHKITKRGQNVTFRCDPISEHNRLYWYRQTLGQGPEFLTYFQNEAQLEKSRLLSDRFSAERPKGSFSTLEIQRTEQGDSAMYLCASSSGASYNEQFFGPGTRLTVL.